The clone carrying this T cell receptor (beta chain) was detected once. The antigen is unknown. The data belong to a study of cytomegalovirus exposure and HLA in healthy donors. The primer mix had 60 Vbeta and 13 Jbeta primers. Profiled with immunoSEQ multiplex PCR; TCRdb holds only in-frame clones, not every one. The sample lists 90,000 to 130,000 clones, roughly 80% occurring once. Study conclusions and caveats: The study listed 164 cytomegalovirus-associated TCR beta chains. Most CMV-associated TCR beta chains appeared HLA-restricted in a later analysis. The study found most TCR sequences rare, yet found some public TCRs in many donors. A missense DCLRE1C variant was associated with V- and J-gene trimming of TCR beta chains in a later analysis, and an independent cohort replicated the association.

CDR1 is SGHNT, CDR2 YENEEA, per germline. With 6 bases clipped from V and 7 bases from J, the junction kept 13 bases outside the gene matches. The CDR3 runs to 15 residues. The sequence was obtained from a man younger than 40 in good health and CMV-seropositive. The rearrangement uses TRBV11-3 and TRBJ1-2; 8 bases match TRBD1. Sequences were obtained from PBMCs. The CDR3 DNA reads TGTGCCAGCAGACCACCCGAGGACAGGGTTGGTGGCTACACCTTC. Translating it yields CASRPPEDRVGGYTF.